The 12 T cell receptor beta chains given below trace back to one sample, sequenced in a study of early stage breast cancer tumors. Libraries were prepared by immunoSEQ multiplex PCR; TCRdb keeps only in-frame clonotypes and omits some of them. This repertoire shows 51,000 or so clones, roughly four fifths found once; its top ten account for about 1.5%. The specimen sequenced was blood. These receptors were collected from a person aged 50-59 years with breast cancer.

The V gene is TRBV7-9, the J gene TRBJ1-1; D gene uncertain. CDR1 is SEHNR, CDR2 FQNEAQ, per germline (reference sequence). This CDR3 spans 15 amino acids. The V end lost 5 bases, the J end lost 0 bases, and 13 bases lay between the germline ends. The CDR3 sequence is CASSPQLVMNTEAFF. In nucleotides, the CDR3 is TGTGCCAGCAGCCCACAGTTGGTTATGAACACTGAAGCTTTCTTT.

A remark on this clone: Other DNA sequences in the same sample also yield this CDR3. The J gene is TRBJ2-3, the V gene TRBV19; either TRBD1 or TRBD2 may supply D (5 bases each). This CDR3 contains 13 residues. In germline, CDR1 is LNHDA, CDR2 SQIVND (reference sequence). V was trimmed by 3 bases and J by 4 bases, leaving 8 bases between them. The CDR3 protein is CASSIQGADTQYF. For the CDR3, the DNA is TGTGCCAGTAGTATCCAGGGAGCAGATACGCAGTATTTT.

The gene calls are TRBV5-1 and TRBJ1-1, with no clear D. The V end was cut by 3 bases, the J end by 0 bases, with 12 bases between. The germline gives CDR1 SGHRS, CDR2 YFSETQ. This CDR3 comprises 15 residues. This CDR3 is CASSSLFGVNTEAFF. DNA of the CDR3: TGCGCCAGCAGCTCGTTATTTGGGGTGAACACTGAAGCTTTCTTT.

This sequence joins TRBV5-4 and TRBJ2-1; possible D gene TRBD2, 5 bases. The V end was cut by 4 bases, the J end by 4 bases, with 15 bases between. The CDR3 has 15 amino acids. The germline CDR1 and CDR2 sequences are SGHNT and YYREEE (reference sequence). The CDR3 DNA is TGTGCCAGCAGCCCTGGAGGACCCACATACAATGAGCAGTTCTTC. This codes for CASSPGGPTYNEQFF.

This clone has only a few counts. The CDR3 bases are TGTGCCAGCAGTTACTCGTTTGGGGGTAATGAGCAGTTCTTC. Protein sequence: CASSYSFGGNEQFF. This chain joins TRBV6-5 and TRBJ2-1; either TRBD1 or TRBD2 may supply D (5 bases each). This CDR3 contains 14 residues. V lost 0 bases and J 7 bases, leaving 10 bases between the germline ends. Germline CDR1 reads MNHEY; CDR2 reads SVGAGI.

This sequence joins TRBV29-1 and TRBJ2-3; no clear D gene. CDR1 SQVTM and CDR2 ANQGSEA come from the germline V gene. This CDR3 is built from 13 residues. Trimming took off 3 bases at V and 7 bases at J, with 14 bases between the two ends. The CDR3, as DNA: TGCAGCGTTGAGAGAGCAGGTCAGAATACGCAGTATTTT. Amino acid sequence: CSVERAGQNTQYF.

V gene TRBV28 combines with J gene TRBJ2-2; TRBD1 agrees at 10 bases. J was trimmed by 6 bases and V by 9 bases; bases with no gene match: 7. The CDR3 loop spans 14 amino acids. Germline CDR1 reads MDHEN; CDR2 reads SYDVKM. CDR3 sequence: CASIGQGDAGELFF. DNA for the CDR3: TGTGCCAGTATAGGACAGGGGGATGCCGGGGAGCTGTTTTTT. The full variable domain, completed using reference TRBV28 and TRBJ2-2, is DVKVTQSSRYLVKRTGEKVFLECVQDMDHENMFWYRQDPGLGLRLIYFSYDVKMKEKGDIPEGYSVSREKKERFSLILESASTNQTSMYLCASIGQGDAGELFFGEGSRLTVL.

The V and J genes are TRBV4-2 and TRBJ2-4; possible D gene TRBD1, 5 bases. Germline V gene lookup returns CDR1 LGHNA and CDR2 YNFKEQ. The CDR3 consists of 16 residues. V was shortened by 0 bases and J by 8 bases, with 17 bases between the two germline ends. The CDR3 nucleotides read TGTGCCAGCAGCCAAGATCGTGTGGCTGTGACAGACATTCAGTACTTC. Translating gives CASSQDRVAVTDIQYF.

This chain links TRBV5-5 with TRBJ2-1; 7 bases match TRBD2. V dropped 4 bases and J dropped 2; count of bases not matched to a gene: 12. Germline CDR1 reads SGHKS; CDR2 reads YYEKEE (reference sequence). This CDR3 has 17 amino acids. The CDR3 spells CASSLLGLGTTYNEQFF. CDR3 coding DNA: TGTGCCAGCAGCCTCTTGGGCCTTGGGACTACCTACAATGAGCAGTTCTTC.

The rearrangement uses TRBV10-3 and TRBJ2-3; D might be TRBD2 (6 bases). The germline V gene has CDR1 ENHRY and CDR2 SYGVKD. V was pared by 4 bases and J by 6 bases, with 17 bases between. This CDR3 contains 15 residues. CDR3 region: CAISVADYRPDTQYF. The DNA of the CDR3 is TGTGCCATCAGTGTAGCGGACTACCGACCGGATACGCAGTATTTT.

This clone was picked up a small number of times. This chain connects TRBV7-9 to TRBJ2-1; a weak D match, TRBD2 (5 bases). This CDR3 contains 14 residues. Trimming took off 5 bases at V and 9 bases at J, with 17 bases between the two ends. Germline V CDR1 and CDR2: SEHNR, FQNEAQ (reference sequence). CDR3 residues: CASSPRVGRGEQFF. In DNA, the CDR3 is TGTGCCAGCAGCCCACGAGTGGGGAGAGGTGAGCAGTTCTTC.

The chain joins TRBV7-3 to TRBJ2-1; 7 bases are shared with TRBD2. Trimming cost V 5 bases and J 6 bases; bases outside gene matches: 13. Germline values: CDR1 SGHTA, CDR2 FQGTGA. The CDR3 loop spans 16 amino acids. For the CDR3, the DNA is TGTGCCAGCAGCCTGGGTCGGGACTACCCTCTCAATGAGCAGTTCTTC. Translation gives CASSLGRDYPLNEQFF.